Listed below are T cell receptor beta chains from one sample, sequenced in a study of cytotoxic CD8 clonotypes in ibrutinib-treated CLL. Generated by immunoSEQ multiplex PCR, the TCRdb table keeps only in-frame clones and is missing some. The table lists 60,000 to 95,000 clones, over 80% of them singletons, with around 37% in the top ten. The sequences come from PBMCs, collected after 24 months of ibrutinib treatment. These receptors all stem from a human donor with chronic lymphocytic leukemia. CDR3s include the opening cysteine and the closing phenylalanine or tryptophan. A D gene is named only where the DNA matches it firmly. Only part of the rows carry a size: once, few, many, or a class if the clone is expanded.

length	V	J	D	size	CDR3	DNA
16	TRBV5-1	TRBJ2-1	TRBD2	.	CASSTDIGTSRGEQFF	TGCGCCAGCAGCACGGATATTGGGACTAGCAGGGGTGAGCAGTTCTTC
13	TRBV11-3	TRBJ2-7	.	.	CASSLGTPYEQYF	TGTGCCAGCAGCTTAGGGACACCTTACGAGCAGTACTTC
17	TRBV9	TRBJ2-5	TRBD2	.	CASSVGLAGVGQETQYF	TGTGCCAGCAGCGTAGGCCTAGCGGGAGTCGGGCAGGAGACCCAGTACTTC
15	TRBV7-8	TRBJ2-7	TRBD2	.	CASSTGTRASYEQYF	TGTGCCAGCAGCACCGGGACTAGGGCCTCTTACGAGCAGTACTTC
13	TRBV19	TRBJ2-5	.	.	CASSFQRQETQYF	TGTGCCAGTAGTTTCCAGCGGCAAGAGACCCAGTACTTC
14	TRBV7-2	TRBJ2-1	TRBD2	.	CASSRLAGINEQFF	TGTGCCAGCAGCCGACTAGCGGGAATCAATGAGCAGTTCTTC
12	TRBV5-1	TRBJ2-7	.	once	CASSFGGYEQYF	TGCGCCAGCAGCTTTGGGGGCTACGAGCAGTACTTC
15	TRBV7-2	TRBJ2-7	TRBD2	.	CASSLVAGDTYEQYF	TGTGCCAGCAGCTTAGTAGCGGGCGATACCTACGAGCAGTACTTC
14	TRBV28	TRBJ2-7	.	.	CASSLAPAHYEQYF	TGTGCCAGCAGTTTAGCCCCGGCCCACTACGAGCAGTACTTC
13	TRBV6-6	TRBJ2-3	.	few	CASSYRESDTQYF	TGTGCCAGCAGTTACAGGGAATCAGATACGCAGTATTTT
15	TRBV27	TRBJ2-5	.	few	CASRLSGGGSETQYF	TGTGCCAGCAGACTTAGCGGAGGGGGTAGTGAGACCCAGTACTTC
16	TRBV28	TRBJ2-2	TRBD2	.	CASSLSAGGSTGELFF	TGTGCCAGCAGTTTATCAGCGGGAGGAAGTACCGGGGAGCTGTTTTTT
16	TRBV10-2	TRBJ1-1	.	.	CASSESGAGEVTEAFF	TGCGCCAGCAGTGAGTCTGGCGCAGGGGAGGTCACTGAAGCTTTCTTT
15	TRBV7-3	TRBJ2-1	.	.	CASSSPGRGYNEQFF	TGTGCCAGCAGCTCCCCAGGGCGGGGATACAATGAGCAGTTCTTC
13	TRBV7-3	TRBJ2-3	.	once	CASSLSPADTQYF	TGTGCCAGCAGCCTCTCCCCCGCGGATACGCAGTATTTT
13	TRBV18	TRBJ2-3	.	few	CASSPPVGNTQYF	TGTGCCAGCTCACCACCGGTGGGAAATACGCAGTATTTT
13	TRBV29-1	TRBJ2-7	.	.	CSALRGYSYEQYF	TGCAGCGCTCTCCGGGGTTATAGTTACGAGCAGTACTTC
16	TRBV5-1	TRBJ2-3	.	.	CASTPGGGPSTDTQYF	TGCGCCAGCACCCCAGGGGGGGGTCCTAGCACAGATACGCAGTATTTT
14	TRBV7-8	TRBJ2-7	.	.	CASSLSGYTYEQYF	TGTGCCAGCAGCTTATCCGGATATACCTACGAGCAGTACTTC
16	TRBV6-1	TRBJ1-3	.	.	CASSATGGFSGNTIYF	TGTGCCAGCAGTGCCACCGGGGGGTTCTCTGGAAACACCATATATTTT
13	TRBV18	TRBJ1-1	.	once	CASSPRQDTEAFF	TGTGCCAGCTCCCCACGACAGGACACTGAAGCTTTCTTT
17	TRBV18	TRBJ2-3	.	.	CASSPVLPGELTDTQYF	TGTGCCAGCTCACCAGTTTTACCGGGAGAGCTTACAGATACGCAGTATTTT
12	TRBV6-1	TRBJ2-5	.	.	CASKDVQETQYF	TGTGCCAGCAAGGACGTACAAGAGACCCAGTACTTC
14	TRBV7-3	TRBJ2-2	TRBD1	.	CASSWQGAGGELFF	TGTGCCAGCAGTTGGCAGGGGGCCGGCGGGGAGCTGTTTTTT
14	TRBV18	TRBJ2-5	TRBD1	.	CASSPGTGRETQYF	TGTGCCAGCTCACCAGGGACAGGGAGAGAGACCCAGTACTTC
16	TRBV11-2	TRBJ2-1	.	.	CASSLSPVGAFQRRFF	TGTGCCAGCAGCTTATCACCAGTCGGGGCGTTTCAGCGGCGGTTCTTC
16	TRBV7-6	TRBJ1-1	TRBD1	few	CASNSTGTGVSTEAFF	TGTGCCAGCAACTCTACCGGGACAGGGGTCTCCACTGAAGCTTTCTTT
15	TRBV5-4	TRBJ2-2	TRBD1	.	CASSPGGGFAGELFF	TGTGCCAGCAGCCCAGGGGGCGGATTCGCCGGGGAGCTGTTTTTT
14	TRBV5-6	TRBJ1-2	.	.	CASSTGTGLYGYTF	TGTGCCAGCAGCACCGGGACGGGACTTTATGGCTACACCTTC
15	TRBV5-1	TRBJ2-1	TRBD1	.	CASSAGQGLSGEQFF	TGCGCCAGCAGCGCCGGACAGGGTTTAAGTGGTGAGCAGTTCTTC
11	TRBV9	TRBJ2-7	.	.	CASGYDYEQYF	TGTGCCAGCGGCTATGACTACGAGCAGTACTTC
16	TRBV19	TRBJ2-1	.	.	CASTAQRGQSYNEQFF	TGTGCCAGTACCGCTCAGAGGGGCCAGTCCTACAATGAGCAGTTCTTC
15	TRBV2	TRBJ1-2	.	once	CASSEVTAPRYGYTF	TGTGCCAGCAGTGAAGTGACAGCCCCCAGGTATGGCTACACCTTC
14	TRBV7-9	TRBJ2-4	.	.	CASSPRVAKNIQYF	TGTGCCAGCAGCCCTAGGGTTGCCAAAAACATTCAGTACTTC
13	TRBV7-2	TRBJ1-4	.	.	CASRTQGNEKLFF	TGTGCCAGCAGGACGCAGGGGAACGAAAAACTGTTTTTT
14	TRBV5-4	TRBJ2-7	.	.	CASSLGGNGDEQYF	TGTGCCAGCAGCTTGGGGGGTAACGGGGACGAGCAGTACTTC
14	TRBV10-2	TRBJ2-7	.	.	CASSDSAHSYEQYF	TGCGCCAGCAGCGACTCCGCGCACTCCTACGAGCAGTACTTC
15	TRBV4-1	TRBJ2-7	.	many	CASSLGRDGSYEQYF	TGCGCCAGCAGCCTAGGCCGGGACGGCTCCTACGAGCAGTACTTC
16	TRBV14	TRBJ2-5	.	.	CASSQDRPGGGETQYF	TGTGCCAGCAGCCAAGATCGCCCCGGGGGTGGTGAGACCCAGTACTTC